These 25 T cell receptor beta chains came from one sample sequenced in a study of cytomegalovirus exposure and HLA in healthy donors. A multiplex PCR was run with 60 Vbeta primers and 13 Jbeta primers. Repertoires were generated with immunoSEQ multiplex PCR, while TCRdb's copy carries only in-frame clones and drops some. Of approximately 100,000 clones in the sample, 55% to 65% were seen once. Sequencing was performed on PBMCs. All receptors derive from a man aged 25-45 years in good health and CMV-seropositive.

This clone was seen a few times. The V gene is TRBV6-6, the J gene TRBJ2-5; the match to TRBD2 covers 7 bases. In germline, CDR1 is MNHNY, CDR2 SVGAGI (reference sequence). There are 14 residues in the CDR3. Trimming took 2 bases from V and 5 from J; bases not matched to a gene: 5. The CDR3 reads CASSYPPRGETQYF. The DNA for the CDR3 is TGTGCCAGCAGTTACCCCCCGCGGGGGGAGACCCAGTACTTC.

This clone was recorded only once. The gene calls are TRBV4-1 and TRBJ1-6, with D unresolved. Germline assignment: CDR1 MGHRA and CDR2 YSYEKL. Trimming cost V 2 bases and J 13 bases, with 9 bases left between them. The CDR3 loop spans 12 amino acids. DNA of the CDR3: TGCGCCAGCAGCCAACTAGACGGGCCCCTCCACTTT. Its protein product is CASSQLDGPLHF.

The chain carries TRBV5-3 and TRBJ2-5; no clear D. The J call is uncertain, as TRBJ2-7 better fits the DNA end. TRBV5-3 counts as an open reading frame of uncertain function. This CDR3 spans 13 amino acids. The CDR3 region is CARSLFSSYEQYF. As DNA, the CDR3 is TGTGCCAGAAGCTTGTTTAGCTCCTACGAGCAGTACTTC.

The chain uses TRBV6-6 and TRBJ1-6, with 8 bases that match TRBD1. There are 15 residues in the CDR3. CDR1 and CDR2 from the germline V gene are MNHNY and SVGAGI (reference sequence). V shed 2 bases, J shed 7 bases, and the junction held 4 bases outside the gene matches. CDR3 sequence: CASSYQGADNSPLHF. The CDR3, as DNA: TGTGCCAGCAGTTACCAGGGGGCCGACAATTCACCCCTCCACTTT.

The rearrangement joins TRBV6-1 to TRBJ1-1; 8 bases align to TRBD1. The germline V gene encodes CDR1 MNHNS and CDR2 SASEGT. CDR3 length equals 15 residues. Unmatched junction bases numbered 3, after V lost 3 bases and J lost 0 bases. CDR3 nucleotides: TGTGCCAGCAGTGACCGACAGGGGTTGAACACTGAAGCTTTCTTT. Protein sequence: CASSDRQGLNTEAFF.

The rearrangement links TRBV28 to TRBJ2-5; D not resolved. Matching the DNA end better, TRBJ2-7 makes the J call doubtful. The CDR3 consists of 14 residues. CDR1 is MDHEN and CDR2 is SYDVKM in the germline V gene. The CDR3 nucleotides read TGTGCCAGCAGTTCACGGCGGTCCTCCTACGAGCAGTACTTC. This gives the protein CASSSRRSSYEQYF.

The chain's CDR3 is CASSPRGNGYTF. The CDR3 region has the DNA TGTGCCAGTAGTCCAAGGGGGAACGGCTACACCTTC. The chain has TRBV19 and TRBJ1-2; tentatively, D is TRBD1 (6 bases). CDR3 length: 12 amino acids. Deletions cut 5 bases from V and 8 bases from J, with 12 bases between. Germline V lookup: CDR1 LNHDA, CDR2 SQIVND (reference sequence).

V and J are TRBV11-1 and TRBJ2-1; 9 bases are shared with TRBD2. The trim removed 1 base at V and 2 bases at J, leaving 0 bases unmatched. The CDR3 has 15 residues. Germline lookup yields CDR1 SGHAT and CDR2 FQDESV (reference sequence). CDR3: CASSLGGGAYNEQFF. The CDR3 nucleotides read TGTGCCAGCAGCTTAGGCGGGGGGGCCTACAATGAGCAGTTCTTC. The full variable domain, in which reference TRBV11-1 and TRBJ2-1 provide the parts outside the CDR3, is EAEVAQSPRYKITEKSQAVAFWCDPISGHATLYWYRQILGQGPELLVQFQDESVVDDSQLPKDRFSAERLKGVDSTLKIQPAELGDSAMYLCASSLGGGAYNEQFFGPGTRLTVL.

This clone has only a few counts. The genes are TRBV12-5 and TRBJ2-3, with D possibly being TRBD1 (5 bases). The CDR3 extends over 13 amino acids. From germline, CDR1 is LGHNT and CDR2 FRNRAP. V was shortened by 2 bases and J by 4 bases, with 7 bases between the two germline ends. The CDR3 DNA follows: TGTGCTAGTGGTTTGCAGGGCCCAGATACGCAGTATTTT. Its protein product is CASGLQGPDTQYF.

The chain employs TRBV6-1 and TRBJ2-3; TRBD2 might be the D (6 bases). The CDR3 runs 15 residues. Germline CDR1 reads MNHNS; CDR2 reads SASEGT. Trimming took 8 bases from V and 6 from J, leaving 21 bases between them. DNA for the CDR3: TGTGCCAGCTTAGAACGGGCCCCGGGGGTGGATACGCAGTATTTT. Translation gives CASLERAPGVDTQYF.

CDR3 loop: CASSTGQASNQPQHF. The DNA of the CDR3 is TGTGCCAGCAGCACGGGACAGGCGAGCAATCAGCCCCAGCATTTT. The chain recombines TRBV5-8 with TRBJ1-5; TRBD1 matches 8 bases. Trimming at V came to 4 bases and at J to 1 base, leaving 4 bases not matched to a gene. The CDR3 length is 15 residues. CDR1 and CDR2 (germline): SGHTS, YDEGEE.

J is TRBJ2-1 and V is TRBV5-6; D perhaps matches TRBD2 (5 bases). The germline V and J ends were trimmed by 4 bases and 4 bases, with 18 bases remaining between them. Germline V lookup: CDR1 SGHDT, CDR2 YYEEEE. This CDR3 contains 16 residues. The CDR3 DNA reads TGTGCCAGCAGCACCGGACTGCCGCCTGCTTACAATGAGCAGTTCTTC. Translating gives CASSTGLPPAYNEQFF. Based on the CDR3 plus reference TRBV5-6 and TRBJ2-1, the full variable domain is DAGVTQSPTHLIKTRGQQVTLRCSPKSGHDTVSWYQQALGQGPQFIFQYYEEEERQRGNFPDRFSGHQFPNYSSELNVNALLLGDSALYLCASSTGLPPAYNEQFFGPGTRLTVL.

The V gene is TRBV7-9, the J gene TRBJ2-3, with a weak D call TRBD2 (6 bases). The germline V gene encodes CDR1 SEHNR and CDR2 FQNEAQ (reference sequence). Trimming left V 10 bases short and J 0 bases short, with 11 bases between. The CDR3 totals 13 residues. The CDR3 loop reads CATLAASTDTQYF. CDR3 coding DNA: TGTGCCACCTTAGCGGCAAGCACAGATACGCAGTATTTT.

There are a few counts of this clone. The chain uses TRBV9 and TRBJ1-2, with a weak D call TRBD1 (5 bases). CDR1 is SGDLS, CDR2 YYNGEE, per germline. Trimming took off 0 bases at V and 3 bases at J, with 9 bases between the two ends. This CDR3 spans 14 amino acids. This CDR3 is CASSVDLGDYGYTF. The CDR3 nucleotides are TGTGCCAGCAGCGTAGACCTAGGGGACTATGGCTACACCTTC.

The chain employs TRBV15 and TRBJ2-3, with D perhaps TRBD2 (5 bases). CDR1 and CDR2 from the germline V gene are LNHNV and YYDKDF (reference sequence). There are 18 residues in the CDR3. V shed 0 bases and J shed 3 bases, with 19 bases lying between them. CDR3 bases: TGTGCCACCAGCAGAGATAGGATAGGAGGCATTAGTACAGATACGCAGTATTTT. Its translation: CATSRDRIGGISTDTQYF. Full variable domain (missing parts from reference TRBV15 and TRBJ2-3): DAMVIQNPRYQVTQFGKPVTLSCSQTLNHNVMYWYQQKSSQAPKLLFHYYDKDFNNEADTPDNFQSRRPNTSFCFLDIRSPGLGDTAMYLCATSRDRIGGISTDTQYFGPGTRLTVL.

The table lists this clone with a count of one. The chain carries TRBV5-6 and TRBJ2-3; possible D gene TRBD1, 6 bases. CDR1 and CDR2 from the germline V gene are SGHDT and YYEEEE. This CDR3 spans 16 amino acids. V lost 2 bases, J lost 4 bases, and 17 bases lay in between. CDR3 nucleotides: TGTGCCAGCAGCTTTATTTCACAGGGAGTGCCAGATACGCAGTATTTT. It codes for CASSFISQGVPDTQYF.

CDR3 residues: CASSDGSGTGGSDTGELFF. CDR3 bases: TGTGCCAGCAGTGACGGGTCCGGGACAGGGGGCTCAGACACCGGGGAGCTGTTTTTT. This chain joins TRBV6-4 and TRBJ2-2, with TRBD1 identical over 12 bases. Germline lookup yields CDR1 MRHNA and CDR2 SNTAGT. CDR3 size: 19 residues. J gave up 3 bases and V 2 bases, and 10 bases lay outside the gene matches.

The chain combines TRBV7-2 with TRBJ2-5; TRBD2 is a possible D gene (6 bases). Deletions cut 5 bases from V and 5 bases from J, with 12 bases between. The CDR3 has 13 residues. Looked up from germline, CDR1 is SGHTA and CDR2 is FQGNSA. The CDR3 loop reads CASSPDRGETQYF. In DNA, the CDR3 is TGTGCCAGCAGCCCCGATCGGGGGGAGACCCAGTACTTC.

This clone was detected a few times. The chain links TRBV10-1 to TRBJ2-4; D might be TRBD1 (6 bases). The germline V gene has CDR1 WNHNN and CDR2 SYGVQD (reference sequence). This CDR3 comprises 18 residues. The ends were cut back, 0 bases at V and 1 base at J, with 16 bases in the middle. This chain's CDR3 is CASSESKGEPTAKNIQYF. CDR3 bases: TGCGCCAGCAGTGAGTCGAAGGGGGAACCTACGGCCAAAAACATTCAGTACTTC.

The J gene is TRBJ2-2, the V gene TRBV6-6; no reliable D call. The ends were cut back, 6 bases at V and 7 bases at J, with 12 bases in the middle. This CDR3 spans 13 amino acids. Germline CDR1 MNHNY, CDR2 SVGAGI (reference sequence). The CDR3 coding sequence is TGTGCCAGCAGCCCACCCCAGATCGGGGAGCTGTTTTTT. It specifies CASSPPQIGELFF.

The chain employs TRBV6-4 and TRBJ2-3, with 14 bases lining up with TRBD2. This CDR3 comprises 15 residues. The germline V gene encodes CDR1 MRHNA and CDR2 SNTAGT. Trimming took 4 bases from V and 4 from J; bases not matched to a gene: 1. Written as DNA, the CDR3 is TGTGCCAGCAGTGGACTAGCGGGGGGGTCAGATACGCAGTATTTT. Translated: CASSGLAGGSDTQYF.

This chain uses TRBV5-1 with TRBJ2-7, with D perhaps matching TRBD1 (6 bases). Trimming took 5 bases from V and 1 from J, leaving 10 bases between them. The CDR3 runs 13 residues. The germline V gene has CDR1 SGHRS and CDR2 YFSETQ. The CDR3 protein is CASSRDTSYEQYF. The CDR3, as DNA: TGCGCCAGCAGTCGGGACACTTCCTACGAGCAGTACTTC.

This clone was seen only a few times. This sequence joins TRBV2 and TRBJ1-1; 7 positions match TRBD1. Trimming removed 7 bases from V and 3 bases from J; junction bases left unmatched: 8. The CDR3 has 14 residues. The germline CDR1 and CDR2 sequences are SNHLY and FYNNEI. CDR3 region: CASKSDRADTEAFF. CDR3 DNA sequence: TGTGCCAGCAAATCCGACAGGGCGGACACTGAAGCTTTCTTT.

In nucleotides, the CDR3 is TGTGCCATCAGGAACGGCGCGGGGGGGGCCACCGGGGAGCTGTTTTTT. It encodes CAIRNGAGGATGELFF. The chain joins TRBV10-3 to TRBJ2-2; 9 nucleotides align to TRBD2. This CDR3 contains 16 residues. The ends lost 6 bases at V and 4 bases at J; junction bases unmatched: 9. CDR1 and CDR2 (germline): ENHRY, SYGVKD.

The chain links TRBV29-1 to TRBJ2-5; D is perhaps TRBD2 (7 bases). The CDR3 extends over 15 amino acids. Germline CDR1 is SQVTM and CDR2 is ANQGSEA. V lost 6 bases and J 3 bases, leaving 20 bases between the germline ends. In DNA, the CDR3 is TGCAGCGTCCGGTCTACAGGGAGGGTAAAAGAGACCCAGTACTTC. It specifies CSVRSTGRVKETQYF.